This T cell receptor (beta chain) appears in the sequencing data of a study of T cell repertoires in aging, cancer and after chemotherapy. Points from the study as a whole: Rebound thymic output was suggested by rising median generation probability during chemotherapy in each cancer cohort. Healthy donors lost TCR diversity with age mainly through richness, cancer patients through richness and evenness. The repertoire data cannot show anything about immunological memory following chemotherapy. Untreated cancer patients had significantly lower blood TCR diversity than age-matched healthy donors.

Sample share makes this clonotype medium-sized. Its antigen is unidentified. Amplification of TCR beta used genomic DNA extracted from peripheral blood. Multiplex touch-down PCR with TRB-A/B primers amplified rearranged V-D-J TRB sequences. TCRdb fed the multiplex PCR reads into MiXCR, producing one record per CDR3 protein. The sample consists of over 9,000 distinct CDR3 sequences, more than 20% of them appearing once. The source is a human donor in good health. The sequencing input was blood.

This CDR3 is CAWSARGTEAFF. Written as DNA, the CDR3 is TGTGCCTGGAGTGCCAGGGGCACTGAAGCTTTCTTT. The V call is TRBV30, the J call TRBJ1-1, with D perhaps TRBD1 (6 bases). The ends were cut back, 1 base at V and 4 bases at J, with 7 bases in the middle. CDR3 length equals 12 residues. Germline V gives CDR1 GTSNPN, CDR2 SVGIG (reference sequence).